What follows describes a single T cell receptor beta chain. This sample stems from a study of blood T cell repertoires in COVID-19. Study summary: The origin of the acute and convalescent COVID-19 samples was the United States, Italy and Spain. T cells, B-cell-depleted T cells, or PBMCs supplied cDNA or gDNA.

In the study's own analysis: Quantification of nucleated cells was approximated via reference gene primer amplification. Using immunoSEQ multiplex PCR, the repertoire was profiled, and TCRdb retains in-frame clones only, with some absent. That table gives V, J and clone size, and the DNA gave D and trimming. The sample holds roughly 120,000 clones; roughly 84% are singletons and the top ten take approximately 0.77%. The TCR sequence derives from a woman aged 70-85 years with acute or convalescent COVID-19. The specimen was peripheral blood.

CDR3 sequence reads: CASSKAQGPTGELFF. CDR3 DNA: TGTGCCAGCAGCAAGGCCCAGGGGCCCACCGGGGAGCTGTTTTTT. The V call is TRBV21-1, the J call TRBJ2-2; the D call TRBD1 from the table was never checked on the DNA. TRBV21-1 is tagged as a pseudogene. CDR3 length: 15 amino acids.